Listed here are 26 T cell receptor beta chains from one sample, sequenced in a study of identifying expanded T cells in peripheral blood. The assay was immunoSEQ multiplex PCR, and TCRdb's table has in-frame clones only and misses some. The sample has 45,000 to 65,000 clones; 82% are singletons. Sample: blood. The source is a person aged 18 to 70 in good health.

Here the CDR3 reads CASSESRRSLAKNIQYF. The CDR3 DNA reads TGTGCCAGCAGTGAAAGTCGACGCAGTCTAGCCAAAAACATTCAGTACTTC. This rearrangement joins TRBV2 to TRBJ2-4, with D uncertain. The CDR3 runs to 17 residues. Trimming removed 2 bases at V and 0 bases at J, with 14 bases between. Per the germline V gene, CDR1 is SNHLY and CDR2 is FYNNEI.

CDR3: CASSLDSSYEQYV. The CDR3 nucleotides are TGTGCCAGCAGCCTCGACAGCTCCTACGAGCAGTACGTC. The chain recombines TRBV7-9 with TRBJ2-7, with a tentative D call TRBD1 (5 bases). This CDR3 spans 13 amino acids. V dropped 5 bases and J dropped 0 bases, with 8 bases sitting between them. CDR1 is SEHNR, CDR2 FQNEAQ, per germline (reference sequence).

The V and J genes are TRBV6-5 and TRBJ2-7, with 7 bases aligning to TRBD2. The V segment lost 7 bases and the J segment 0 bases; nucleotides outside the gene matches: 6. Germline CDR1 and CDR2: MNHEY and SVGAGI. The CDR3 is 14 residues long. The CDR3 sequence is CASKLAWSSYEQYV. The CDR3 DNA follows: TGTGCCAGCAAACTAGCGTGGAGCTCCTACGAGCAGTACGTC.

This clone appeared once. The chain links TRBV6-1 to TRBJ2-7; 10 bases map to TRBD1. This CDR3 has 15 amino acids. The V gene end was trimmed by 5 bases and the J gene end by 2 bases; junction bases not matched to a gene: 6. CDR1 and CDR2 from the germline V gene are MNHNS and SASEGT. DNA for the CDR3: TGTGCCAGCAGTCTAAGGGACAGGGGACCCTACGAGCAGTACGTC. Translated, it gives CASSLRDRGPYEQYV.

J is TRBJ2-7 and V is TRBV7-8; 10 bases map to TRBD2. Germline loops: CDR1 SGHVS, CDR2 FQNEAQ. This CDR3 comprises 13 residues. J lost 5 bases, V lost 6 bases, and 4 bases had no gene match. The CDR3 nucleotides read TGTGCCAGCAGACCTCTAGCGGGGGACGAGCAGTACTTC. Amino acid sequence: CASRPLAGDEQYF.

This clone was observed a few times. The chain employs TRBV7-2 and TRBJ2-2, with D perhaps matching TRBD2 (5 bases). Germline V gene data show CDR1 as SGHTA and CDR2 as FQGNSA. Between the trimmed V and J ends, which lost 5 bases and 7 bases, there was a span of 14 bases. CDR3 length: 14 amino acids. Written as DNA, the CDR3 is TGTGCCAGCAGCCCTACGGCGGGTGTCGGGGAGCTGTTTTTT. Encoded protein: CASSPTAGVGELFF.

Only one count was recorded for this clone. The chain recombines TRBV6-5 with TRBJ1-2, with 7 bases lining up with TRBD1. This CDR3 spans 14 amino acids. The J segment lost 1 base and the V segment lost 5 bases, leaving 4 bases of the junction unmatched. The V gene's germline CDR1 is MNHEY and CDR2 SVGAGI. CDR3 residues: CASSQQGVNYGYTF. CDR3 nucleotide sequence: TGTGCCAGCAGTCAGCAGGGGGTTAACTATGGCTACACCTTC.

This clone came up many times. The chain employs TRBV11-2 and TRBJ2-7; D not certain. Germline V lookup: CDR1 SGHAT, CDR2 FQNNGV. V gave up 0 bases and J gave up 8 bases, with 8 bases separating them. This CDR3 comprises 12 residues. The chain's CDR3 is CASSLDLGKQYF. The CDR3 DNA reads TGTGCCAGCAGCTTAGATTTGGGCAAGCAGTACTTC.

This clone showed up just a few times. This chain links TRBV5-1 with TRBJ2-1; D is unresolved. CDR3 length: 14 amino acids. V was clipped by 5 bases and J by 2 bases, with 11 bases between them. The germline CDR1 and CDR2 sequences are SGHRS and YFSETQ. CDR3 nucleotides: TGCGCCAGCAGGGCGGCGGAGACCTACAATGAGCAGTTCTTC. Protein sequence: CASRAAETYNEQFF.

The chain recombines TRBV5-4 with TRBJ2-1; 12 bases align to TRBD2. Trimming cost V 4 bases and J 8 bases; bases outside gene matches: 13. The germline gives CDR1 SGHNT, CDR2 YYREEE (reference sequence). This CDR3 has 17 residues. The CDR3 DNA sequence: TGTGCCAGCAGCCCCAGGACTAGCGGGGCGCGGGGCGATGAGCAGTTCTTC. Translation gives CASSPRTSGARGDEQFF.

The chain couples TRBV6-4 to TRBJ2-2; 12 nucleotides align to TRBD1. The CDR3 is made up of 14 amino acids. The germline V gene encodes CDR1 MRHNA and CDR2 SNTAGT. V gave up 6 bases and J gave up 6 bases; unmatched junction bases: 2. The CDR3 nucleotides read TGTGCCAGCAGGGGACAGGGGGCCGCCGGGGAGCTGTTTTTT. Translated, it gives CASRGQGAAGELFF.

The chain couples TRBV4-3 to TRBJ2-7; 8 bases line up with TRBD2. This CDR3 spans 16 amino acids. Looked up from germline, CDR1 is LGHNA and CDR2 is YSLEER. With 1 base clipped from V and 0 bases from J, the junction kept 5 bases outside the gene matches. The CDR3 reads CASSQALAVGSYEQYF. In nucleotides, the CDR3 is TGCGCCAGCAGCCAAGCACTAGCGGTAGGCTCCTACGAGCAGTACTTC.

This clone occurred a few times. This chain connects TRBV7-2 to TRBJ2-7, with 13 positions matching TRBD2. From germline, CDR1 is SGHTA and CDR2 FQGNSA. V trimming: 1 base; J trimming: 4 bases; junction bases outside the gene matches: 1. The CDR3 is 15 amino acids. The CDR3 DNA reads TGTGCCAGCAGCTTAGAACTAGCGGGAGGGTACGAGCAGTACTTC. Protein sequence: CASSLELAGGYEQYF.

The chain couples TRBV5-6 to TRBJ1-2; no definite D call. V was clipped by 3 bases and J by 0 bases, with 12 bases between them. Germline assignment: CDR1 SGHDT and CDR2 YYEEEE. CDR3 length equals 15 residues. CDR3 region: CASSSDGGANYGYTF. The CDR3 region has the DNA TGTGCCAGCAGCTCCGATGGCGGAGCTAACTATGGCTACACCTTC.

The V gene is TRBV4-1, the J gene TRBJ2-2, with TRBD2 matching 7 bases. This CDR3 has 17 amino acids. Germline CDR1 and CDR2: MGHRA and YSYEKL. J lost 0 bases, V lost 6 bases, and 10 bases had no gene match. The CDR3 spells CASRSRLAESNTGELFF. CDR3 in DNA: TGCGCCAGCAGATCCCGACTAGCTGAATCGAACACCGGGGAGCTGTTTTTT.

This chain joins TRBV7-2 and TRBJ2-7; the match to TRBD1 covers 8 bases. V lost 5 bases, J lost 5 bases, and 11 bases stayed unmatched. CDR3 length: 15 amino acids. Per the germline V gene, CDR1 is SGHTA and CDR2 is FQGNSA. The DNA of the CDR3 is TGTGCCAGCAGCGCAGCCGGGACAGGCGCCGACGAGCAGTACTTC. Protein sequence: CASSAAGTGADEQYF. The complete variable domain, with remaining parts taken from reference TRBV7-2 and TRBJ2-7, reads GAGVSQSPSNKVTEKGKDVELRCDPISGHTALYWYRQSLGQGLEFLIYFQGNSAPDKSGLPSDRFSAERTGGSVSTLTIQRTQQEDSAVYLCASSAAGTGADEQYFGPGTRLTVT.

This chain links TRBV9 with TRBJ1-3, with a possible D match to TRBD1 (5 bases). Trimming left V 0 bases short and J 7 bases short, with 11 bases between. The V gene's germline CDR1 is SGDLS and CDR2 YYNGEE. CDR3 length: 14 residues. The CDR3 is CASSVAVGANTIYF. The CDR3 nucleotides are TGTGCCAGCAGCGTAGCGGTCGGGGCCAACACCATATATTTT.

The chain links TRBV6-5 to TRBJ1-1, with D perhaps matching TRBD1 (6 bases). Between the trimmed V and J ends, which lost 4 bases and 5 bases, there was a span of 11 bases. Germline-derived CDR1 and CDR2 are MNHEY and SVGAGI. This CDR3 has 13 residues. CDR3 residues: CASSSSGETEAFF. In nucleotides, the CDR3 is TGTGCCAGCAGTTCCTCAGGGGAAACTGAAGCTTTCTTT.

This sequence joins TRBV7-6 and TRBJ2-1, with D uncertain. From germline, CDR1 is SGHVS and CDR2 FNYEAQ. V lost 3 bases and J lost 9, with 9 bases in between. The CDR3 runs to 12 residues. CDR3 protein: CASSLPLGEQFF. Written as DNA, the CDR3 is TGTGCCAGCAGCTTGCCGCTGGGTGAGCAGTTCTTC.

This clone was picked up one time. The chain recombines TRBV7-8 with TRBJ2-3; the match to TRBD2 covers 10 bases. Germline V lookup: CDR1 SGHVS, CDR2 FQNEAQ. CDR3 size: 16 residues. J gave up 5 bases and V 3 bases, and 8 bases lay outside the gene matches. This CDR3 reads CASSLGLARIIDTQYF. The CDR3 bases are TGTGCCAGCAGCTTGGGACTAGCGCGGATAATAGATACGCAGTATTTT.

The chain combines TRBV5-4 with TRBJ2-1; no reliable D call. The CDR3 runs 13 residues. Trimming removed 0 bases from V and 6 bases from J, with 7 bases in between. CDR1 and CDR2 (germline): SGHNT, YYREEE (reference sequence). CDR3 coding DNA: TGTGCCAGCAGCTTGGGTCTGGGCAATGAGCAGTTCTTC. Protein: CASSLGLGNEQFF.

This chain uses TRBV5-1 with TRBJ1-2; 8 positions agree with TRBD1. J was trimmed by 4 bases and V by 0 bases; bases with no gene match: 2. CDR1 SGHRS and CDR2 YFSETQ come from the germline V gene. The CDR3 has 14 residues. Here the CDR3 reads CASSLDQGAYGYTF. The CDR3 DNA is TGCGCCAGCAGCTTGGATCAGGGGGCCTATGGCTACACCTTC.

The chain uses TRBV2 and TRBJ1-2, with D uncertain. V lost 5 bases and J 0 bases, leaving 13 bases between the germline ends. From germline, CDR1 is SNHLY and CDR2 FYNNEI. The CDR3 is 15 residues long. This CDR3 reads CASSTSRSANYGYTF. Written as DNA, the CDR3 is TGTGCCAGCAGTACGAGTAGGTCAGCTAACTATGGCTACACCTTC.

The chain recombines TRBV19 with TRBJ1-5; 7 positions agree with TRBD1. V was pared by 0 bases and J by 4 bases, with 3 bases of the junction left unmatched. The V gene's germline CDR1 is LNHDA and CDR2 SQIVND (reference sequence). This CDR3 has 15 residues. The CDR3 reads CASSIDRGRNQPQHF. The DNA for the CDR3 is TGTGCCAGTAGTATAGACAGGGGGAGAAATCAGCCCCAGCATTTT.

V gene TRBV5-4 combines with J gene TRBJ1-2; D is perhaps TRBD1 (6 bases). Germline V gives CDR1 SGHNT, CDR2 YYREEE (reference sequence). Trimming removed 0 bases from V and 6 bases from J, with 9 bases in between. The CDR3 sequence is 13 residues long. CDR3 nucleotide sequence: TGTGCCAGCAGCTTGGGTCAGGGGAATGGCTACACCTTC. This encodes CASSLGQGNGYTF. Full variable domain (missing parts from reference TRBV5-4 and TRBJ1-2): ETGVTQSPTHLIKTRGQQVTLRCSSQSGHNTVSWYQQALGQGPQFIFQYYREEENGRGNFPPRFSGLQFPNYSSELNVNALELDDSALYLCASSLGQGNGYTFGSGTRLTVV.

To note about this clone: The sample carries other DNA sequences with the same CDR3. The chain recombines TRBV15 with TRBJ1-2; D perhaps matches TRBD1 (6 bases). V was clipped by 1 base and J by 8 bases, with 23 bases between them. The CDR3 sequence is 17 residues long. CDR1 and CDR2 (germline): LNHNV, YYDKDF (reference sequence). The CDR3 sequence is CATSRGFKDRGSLGYTF. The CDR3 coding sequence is TGTGCCACCAGCAGAGGCTTTAAGGACAGAGGGTCTTTGGGCTACACCTTC.